The clone carrying this T cell receptor (beta chain) came up once. TCR-alpha and TCR-beta chains were sequenced unpaired. Profiling relied on immunoSEQ multiplex PCR, and the TCRdb table lists in-frame clones only, not all of them. This table has tens of thousands of clones, more than 75% appearing once. This sample stems from a study of T cells in tuberculosis. Study-wide points: Some low-affinity tetramer-binding T cells may be absent from this sample.

V trimming: 6 bases; J trimming: 6 bases; junction bases outside the gene matches: 10. This CDR3 comprises 14 residues. The germline V gene encodes CDR1 SQVTM and CDR2 ANQGSEA. After thawing and overnight rest, PBMC were stained with GMM-loaded CD1B tetramer, viability dye and anti-CD3 for sorting. The CD1B tetramers carried C32 glucose monomycolate purified from Rhodococcus equi. PBMC for tetramer sorting were first depleted of CD14-expressing monocytes. Each donor contributed approximately 93,000 sorted tetramer-negative cells. The rearrangement joins TRBV29-1 to TRBJ1-1, with TRBD1 matching over 10 bases. The sample consisted of CD1b-GMM tetramer-negative cells sorted from PBMCs. This clonotype was sampled from an adult woman with latent tuberculosis. The CDR3 loop reads CSVHGTGAQPEAFF. The CDR3 DNA reads TGCAGCGTCCATGGGACAGGGGCGCAGCCTGAAGCTTTCTTT.